This passage covers 10 T cell receptor beta chains from one sample sequenced in a study of CD8+ T cells in alopecia areata. Following RNA extraction, reverse transcription yielded cDNA that acted as the sequencing template. Here immunoSEQ multiplex PCR was the method, and the copy in TCRdb shows in-frame clones only, minus some. The sample includes about 70,000 clones, approximately 28% of them seen just once. Treatment denoted: oral pan-JAK inhibitor, 5-10 mg twice daily. The sequenced sample was CD8+ T cells sorted from blood, obtained at week 4, from a patient treated with tofacitinib. These receptors were taken from a human donor with alopecia areata.

The gene calls are TRBV7-9 and TRBJ2-3, with TRBD1 matching 8 bases. This CDR3 is built from 16 residues. V was pared by 5 bases and J by 4 bases, with 11 bases of the junction left unmatched. Germline CDR1 reads SEHNR; CDR2 reads FQNEAQ (reference sequence). The CDR3 loop is CASSPWTGLSADTQYF. In DNA, the CDR3 is TGTGCCAGCAGCCCCTGGACAGGGTTGTCGGCAGATACGCAGTATTTT.

This clone was seen a single time. The V gene is TRBV25-1, the J gene TRBJ1-2, with D possibly being TRBD1 (6 bases). V was pared by 10 bases and J by 8 bases, with 14 bases between. CDR1 and CDR2 from the germline V gene are MGHDK and SYGVNS. The CDR3 extends over 11 amino acids. The CDR3 coding sequence is TGTGCCATACAGGGTCCCTGGGGCTACACCTTC. Its translation is CAIQGPWGYTF.

The chain has TRBV29-1 and TRBJ2-6; D uncertain. V dropped 6 bases and J dropped 1 base, with 4 bases sitting between them. Germline V gene sequence: CDR1 SQVTM, CDR2 ANQGSEA. The length of the CDR3 is 12 residues. CDR3 sequence: CSVWSGANVLTF. CDR3 nucleotides: TGCAGCGTCTGGTCTGGGGCCAACGTCCTGACTTTC.

This clone showed up just a few times. Possible read error: a much larger clone is one base away. This chain connects TRBV11-2 to TRBJ2-1; no definite D call. Germline CDR1 is SGHAT and CDR2 is FQNNGV. CDR3 length: 12 amino acids. Trimming took off 1 base at V and 5 bases at J, with 3 bases between the two ends. CDR3 loop: CASSLGHNEQFF. CDR3 DNA sequence: TGTGCCAGCAGCTTAGGCCACAATGAGCAGTTCTTC.

There are a few counts of this clone. The rearrangement links TRBV30 to TRBJ2-1; D gene uncertain. This CDR3 region has 14 residues. Trimming removed 4 bases from V and 4 bases from J, with 14 bases in between. CDR1 and CDR2 (germline): GTSNPN, SVGIG (reference sequence). The CDR3 DNA is TGTGCCTGGACCGCCTTGGACGGGTACAATGAGCAGTTCTTC. Encoded protein: CAWTALDGYNEQFF.

This clone has only a few counts. V is TRBV29-1 and J is TRBJ2-3, with 9 bases identical to TRBD2. The CDR3 sequence is 16 residues long. V trimming: 6 bases; J trimming: 3 bases; junction bases outside the gene matches: 13. CDR1 and CDR2 from the germline V gene are SQVTM and ANQGSEA. The CDR3 sequence is CSVQRPSSGTTDTQYF. The CDR3 coding sequence is TGCAGCGTCCAAAGACCGTCTAGCGGGACAACAGATACGCAGTATTTT.

This rearrangement joins TRBV23-1 to TRBJ1-5; 7 bases are shared with TRBD1. TRBV23-1 is reported as an ORF; its role is uncertain. Trimming took 4 bases from V and 8 from J; bases not matched to a gene: 8. The CDR3 is made up of 14 amino acids. Here the CDR3 DNA reads TGCGCCAGCAGTCCGAAGACAGGGCGGGAGCCCCAGCATTTT. As protein: CASSPKTGREPQHF.

In its sample, this clone was seen a few times. J is TRBJ2-1 and V is TRBV29-1; the match to TRBD1 covers 7 bases. This CDR3 contains 15 residues. Germline lookup yields CDR1 SQVTM and CDR2 ANQGSEA. J gave up 2 bases and V 0 bases, and 4 bases lay outside the gene matches. The CDR3 DNA is TGCAGCGTTGAAGATCGAGGGGGCGCCTACAATGAGCAGTTCTTC. Protein product: CSVEDRGGAYNEQFF.

The CDR3: CASSLGRYNEQFF. In nucleotides, the CDR3 is TGTGCCAGCAGCTTAGGGAGGTACAATGAGCAGTTCTTC. The genes are TRBV7-2 and TRBJ2-1, with a weak D call TRBD2 (5 bases). The CDR3 sequence is 13 residues long. CDR1 is SGHTA, CDR2 FQGNSA, per germline. V gave up 1 base and J gave up 4 bases, with 5 bases separating them.

This clone was seen more than once but under ten times. The chain uses TRBV29-1 and TRBJ1-2; D is unclear. Germline CDR1 is SQVTM and CDR2 is ANQGSEA. This CDR3 comprises 11 residues. The V end lost 8 bases, the J end lost 6 bases, and 13 bases lay between the germline ends. In DNA, the CDR3 is TGCAGCACCCCGGGCGGGCATGGCTACACCTTC. Encoded protein: CSTPGGHGYTF.